These T cell receptor beta chains were read from a single sample in a study of regulatory T cells in long-lasting Graves disease. One entry per CDR3 protein results from TCRdb running MiXCR on the multiplex PCR reads. The table shows 350,000 to 450,000 distinct CDR3 sequences, with approximately 16% occurring only once. These data were likewise used in another study, on T cells in Graves' hyperthyroidism and ophthalmopathy.

The sequences come from peripheral blood mononuclear cells (PBMCs), collected at new diagnosis, from a patient treated with antithyroid drugs. The receptors originated from a woman in her thirties or forties with Graves disease. CDR3s include the opening cysteine and the closing phenylalanine or tryptophan. The order of the fields is V gene, clone size, D gene, J gene, CDR3 DNA, CDR3 protein. A D gene is named only where the DNA matches it firmly. The size entry is marked missing in some rows and otherwise reads once, few, many or a size class.

v_call: TRBV7-9
clone_size: many
d_call: .
j_call: TRBJ2-7
cdr3_nt: TGCGCCAGCAGCTTAGGGGCTGGCGGGCAGTACTTC
cdr3_aa: CASSLGAGGQYF

v_call: TRBV10-3
clone_size: few
d_call: .
j_call: TRBJ2-6
cdr3_nt: TGTGCCATCCAGACCTCTGGGGCCAACGTCCTGACTTTC
cdr3_aa: CAIQTSGANVLTF

v_call: TRBV19
clone_size: .
d_call: TRBD2
j_call: TRBJ2-1
cdr3_nt: TGTGCCAGTGGGTCCTTAGCGGGACGCAATGAGCAGTTCTTC
cdr3_aa: CASGSLAGRNEQFF

v_call: TRBV6-2/TRBV6-3
clone_size: many
d_call: .
j_call: TRBJ2-1
cdr3_nt: TGTGCCAGCAGTTACCAGCCGGGACTGGGGGACAATGAGCAGTTCTTC
cdr3_aa: CASSYQPGLGDNEQFF

v_call: TRBV9
clone_size: .
d_call: .
j_call: TRBJ2-7
cdr3_nt: TGTGCCAGCAGCGTAGGAGACTTAGGCTACGAGCAGTACTTC
cdr3_aa: CASSVGDLGYEQYF

v_call: TRBV6-1
clone_size: few
d_call: .
j_call: TRBJ2-6
cdr3_nt: TGTGCCAGCAGCTACTGGGGGATCTCTGGGGCCAACGTCCTGACTTTC
cdr3_aa: CASSYWGISGANVLTF

v_call: TRBV11-3
clone_size: many
d_call: .
j_call: TRBJ2-3
cdr3_nt: TGTGCCAGCACCCGCGCCGTAGATACGCAGTATTTT
cdr3_aa: CASTRAVDTQYF

v_call: TRBV20-1
clone_size: many
d_call: TRBD2
j_call: TRBJ2-1
cdr3_nt: TGCAGTGCTATTGCTCGGGGGGATGAGCAGTTCTTC
cdr3_aa: CSAIARGDEQFF

v_call: TRBV10-3
clone_size: many
d_call: TRBD1
j_call: TRBJ1-2
cdr3_nt: TGTGCCATCAGCGAGACGGGACAGAACTATGGCTACACCTTC
cdr3_aa: CAISETGQNYGYTF

v_call: TRBV6-5
clone_size: many
d_call: .
j_call: TRBJ2-1
cdr3_nt: TGTGCCAGCAGTTTGGAGACGGATGAGCAGTTCTTC
cdr3_aa: CASSLETDEQFF

v_call: TRBV29-1
clone_size: few
d_call: .
j_call: TRBJ2-1
cdr3_nt: TGCAGCGTATGGACCTCCTACAATGAGCAGTTCTTC
cdr3_aa: CSVWTSYNEQFF

v_call: TRBV18
clone_size: few
d_call: TRBD1
j_call: TRBJ2-1
cdr3_nt: TGTGCCAGCTCAAAGGTTGGGACAGGGACGAATGAGCAGTTCTTC
cdr3_aa: CASSKVGTGTNEQFF

v_call: TRBV12-3/TRBV12-4
clone_size: many
d_call: .
j_call: TRBJ2-5
cdr3_nt: TGTGCCAGCAGTTCCGGGGTAGAGACCCAGTACTTC
cdr3_aa: CASSSGVETQYF

v_call: TRBV19
clone_size: few
d_call: .
j_call: TRBJ2-5
cdr3_nt: TGTGCCGCAGGACAGTACCAAGAGACCCAGTACTTC
cdr3_aa: CAAGQYQETQYF

v_call: TRBV9
clone_size: few
d_call: .
j_call: TRBJ2-3
cdr3_nt: TGTGCCAGCAGCACCGGACAGTTCGGCGGCGATACGCAGTATTTT
cdr3_aa: CASSTGQFGGDTQYF

v_call: TRBV20-1
clone_size: .
d_call: TRBD1
j_call: TRBJ1-2
cdr3_nt: TGCAGTGCTAGAGAAACCAGGACAGGGAGACGACCCTATGGCTACACCTTC
cdr3_aa: CSARETRTGRRPYGYTF

v_call: TRBV20-1
clone_size: .
d_call: .
j_call: TRBJ2-1
cdr3_nt: TGCAGTGCCCACAAAGGGGGCGGGACTTACAATGAGCAGTTCTTC
cdr3_aa: CSAHKGGGTYNEQFF

v_call: TRBV25-1
clone_size: few
d_call: .
j_call: TRBJ2-4
cdr3_nt: TGTGCCAGCAGTGCCCCAGGGGGAGGGGGCAAAAACATTCAGTACTTC
cdr3_aa: CASSAPGGGGKNIQYF

v_call: TRBV24-1
clone_size: .
d_call: .
j_call: TRBJ2-2
cdr3_nt: TGTGCCACCAGTGATTTTAGGGGGAACGCCGCGATCACCGGGGAGCTGTTTTTT
cdr3_aa: CATSDFRGNAAITGELFF

v_call: TRBV6-1
clone_size: few
d_call: .
j_call: TRBJ2-7
cdr3_nt: TGTGCCAGCAGTCGACCGGGGGCCTTCGAGCAGTACTTC
cdr3_aa: CASSRPGAFEQYF

v_call: TRBV19
clone_size: many
d_call: .
j_call: TRBJ1-1
cdr3_nt: TGTGCCAGTAGTATTGGACGAGGGAAGGGGGGGAACACTGAAGCTTTCTTT
cdr3_aa: CASSIGRGKGGNTEAFF

v_call: TRBV4-3
clone_size: .
d_call: .
j_call: TRBJ2-7
cdr3_nt: TGCGCCAGCAGCCAAGATTGGGGTTCAGGCTACGAGCAGTACTTC
cdr3_aa: CASSQDWGSGYEQYF

v_call: TRBV5-1
clone_size: many
d_call: .
j_call: TRBJ2-1
cdr3_nt: TGCGCCAGCATGGGGAACTCCTACAATGAGCAGTTCTTC
cdr3_aa: CASMGNSYNEQFF

v_call: TRBV19
clone_size: few
d_call: TRBD2
j_call: TRBJ2-7
cdr3_nt: TGTGCCAGTAGTCTAATAGCGGGAGGGTCCTACGAGCAGTACTTC
cdr3_aa: CASSLIAGGSYEQYF

v_call: TRBV7-2
clone_size: .
d_call: TRBD1
j_call: TRBJ2-7
cdr3_nt: TGTGCCAGCAGCTCAGGCCGGGACAGGGGATACGAGCAGTACTTC
cdr3_aa: CASSSGRDRGYEQYF

v_call: TRBV28
clone_size: few
d_call: TRBD2
j_call: TRBJ2-1
cdr3_nt: TGTGCCAGCAGCCCAAAGTGGACTAGCGGGAACTACGATGAGCAGTTCTTC
cdr3_aa: CASSPKWTSGNYDEQFF

v_call: TRBV6-5
clone_size: .
d_call: .
j_call: TRBJ2-7
cdr3_nt: TGTGCCAGCAGTTACGAGCCGCCAGGGGAGCAGTACTTC
cdr3_aa: CASSYEPPGEQYF

v_call: TRBV20-1
clone_size: few
d_call: .
j_call: TRBJ2-7
cdr3_nt: TGCAGTGCTAGGACTTCTTACGAGCAGTACTTC
cdr3_aa: CSARTSYEQYF

v_call: TRBV20-1
clone_size: .
d_call: .
j_call: TRBJ2-5
cdr3_nt: TGCAGTGCTACCCCGACTAGTGGGCAAGAGACCCAGTACTTC
cdr3_aa: CSATPTSGQETQYF

v_call: TRBV5-1
clone_size: few
d_call: TRBD1
j_call: TRBJ2-7
cdr3_nt: TGCGCCAGCAGCCCGCCGGACAGGGGGTACGAGCAGTACTTC
cdr3_aa: CASSPPDRGYEQYF

v_call: TRBV19
clone_size: many
d_call: TRBD2
j_call: TRBJ2-6
cdr3_nt: TGTGCTAGTAGTTTCCGGCTAGCGGGAGGCTCGGGGGCCAACGTCCTGACTTTC
cdr3_aa: CASSFRLAGGSGANVLTF